This T cell receptor beta chain appears in the sequencing data of a study of immune evolution from preneoplasia to lung adenocarcinoma. The table came from immunoSEQ multiplex PCR; TCRdb's copy has only in-frame clones and leaves some out. Of 20,000 or so clones listed, less than 80% are singletons. This clone showed up just a few times. Its antigen is unidentified. General study points: Top clone share appeared to fall from AAH through AIS, MIA, adenocarcinoma.

There are 16 residues in the CDR3. V lost 1 base, J lost 1 base, and 7 bases stayed unmatched. Germline V gene lookup returns CDR1 SEHNR and CDR2 FQNEAQ (reference sequence). The receptor was derived from a person between 55 and 70 years old with lung adenocarcinoma. The rearrangement links TRBV7-9 to TRBJ2-7; 7 nucleotides align to TRBD2. The specimen was FFPE invasive lung adenocarcinoma tissue. This CDR3 is CASSLGGGRSSYEQYF. CDR3 bases: TGTGCCAGCAGCTTAGGGGGGGGACGCTCTTCCTACGAGCAGTACTTC.